This T cell receptor (beta chain) was identified in a study of T cells in Graves' hyperthyroidism and ophthalmopathy. Study-level background: Peripheral blood was obtained at initial diagnosis, preceding any treatment. Study outcomes and limitations: A model of 13 V-J pairs discriminated ophthalmopathy from stable hyperthyroidism.

Among the patients, aged 18 to 65, hyperthyroidism was newly diagnosed and had lasted under 2 months. Ahead of any ophthalmopathy symptoms, the blood sample was obtained at the first diagnosis of hyperthyroidism. Unmatched junction bases numbered 16, after V lost 3 bases and J lost 8 bases. The CDR3 runs 18 residues. Germline CDR1 reads MDHEN; CDR2 reads SYDVKM. The source material, RNA transcripts, was used to amplify TCR beta CDR3 regions. The primer set for the first-round RT-PCR of the TCR CDR3 was HTBI. A single record per CDR3 protein comes from TCRdb applying MiXCR to the multiplex PCR reads. Among hundreds of thousands of distinct CDR3 sequences, around 13% were seen once, and the ten largest hold more than 4.5%. The sample holds many counts of this clonotype. What it binds is not known.

The receptor comes from a woman in her twenties or thirties with Graves' hyperthyroidism that later progressed to Graves' ophthalmopathy. The sequenced sample consisted of blood. The genes are TRBV28 and TRBJ1-4; 9 bases match TRBD1. The CDR3 region has the DNA TGTGCCAGCAGTTTCTCCCGGGACAGGGCATGGCAAAAGGAAAAACTGTTTTTT. This encodes CASSFSRDRAWQKEKLFF.